The clone carrying this T cell receptor (beta chain) was detected once. The sample comes from a study of blood T cell repertoires in COVID-19. As originally analysed: Scientists estimated how many nucleated cells there were by amplifying reference gene primers. Assay: immunoSEQ multiplex PCR; the TCRdb copy retains only in-frame clones and omits some. For V, J and clone size, that table is used; D and trimming come from the DNA. The sample records tens of thousands of clones, approximately 82% being singletons. The sequenced sample consisted of peripheral blood. The source is a woman between 55 and 75 years old with acute or convalescent COVID-19.

CDR3 in DNA: TGTGCCAGCAGCCTCCTAGCGGGGCGTAACACCGGGGAGCTGTTTTTT. Protein: CASSLLAGRNTGELFF. This chain joins TRBV11-2 and TRBJ2-2; 9 nucleotides match TRBD2. V lost 5 bases to trimming and J lost 2 bases; unmatched junction nucleotides: 6. Germline V lookup: CDR1 SGHAT, CDR2 FQNNGV. This CDR3 region has 16 residues.